This TCR beta chain was identified during a study of blood T cell repertoires in COVID-19. Repertoires were generated with immunoSEQ multiplex PCR, while TCRdb's copy carries only in-frame clones and drops some. The sample gives about 140,000 clones, 75% to 90% of which show up once; approximately 10% is in the top ten. CDR3 length: 12 amino acids. Germline lookup yields CDR1 SGHRS and CDR2 YFSETQ. Deletions cut 7 bases from V and 6 bases from J, with 12 bases between. The source of this sequence is a woman of 80 years or more with acute or convalescent COVID-19. J is TRBJ2-3 and V is TRBV5-1, with a tentative D call TRBD2 (6 bases). The sequenced material came from peripheral blood. The CDR3 nucleotides are TGCGCCAGCCACCCGGAGGGGGATACGCAGTATTTT. Translation: CASHPEGDTQYF.